The clone carrying this TCR beta chain was counted only a few times. The data are from a study of human T cells and chemical hapten exposure. Indicated time point: patch test 2, 6 weeks after DPC sensitization. The treatment: therapeutic diphenylcyclopropenone sensitization with weekly scalp DPC. Alopecia patients deemed DPC-suitable, aged 18 to 70, excluding pregnancy. TCRdb passed the RACE reads through MiXCR, listing each CDR3 protein once. This sample has 69,000 or so distinct CDR3 sequences, with about 9.4% found just once. Trimming took off 0 bases at V and 4 bases at J, with 6 bases between the two ends. This CDR3 spans 13 amino acids. Germline assignment: CDR1 SEHNR and CDR2 FQNEAQ (reference sequence).

This clonotype was obtained from a woman aged 45 to 65 with alopecia areata. Some clones in this sample may be carry-over from other donors' samples. The sample was whole blood, taken in connection with sensitization to the hapten diphenylcyclopropenone (DPC). The V and J genes are TRBV7-9 and TRBJ2-5; D unclear. This CDR3 is CASSLAGLETQYF. The CDR3 DNA reads TGTGCCAGCAGCTTAGCAGGATTAGAGACCCAGTACTTC.